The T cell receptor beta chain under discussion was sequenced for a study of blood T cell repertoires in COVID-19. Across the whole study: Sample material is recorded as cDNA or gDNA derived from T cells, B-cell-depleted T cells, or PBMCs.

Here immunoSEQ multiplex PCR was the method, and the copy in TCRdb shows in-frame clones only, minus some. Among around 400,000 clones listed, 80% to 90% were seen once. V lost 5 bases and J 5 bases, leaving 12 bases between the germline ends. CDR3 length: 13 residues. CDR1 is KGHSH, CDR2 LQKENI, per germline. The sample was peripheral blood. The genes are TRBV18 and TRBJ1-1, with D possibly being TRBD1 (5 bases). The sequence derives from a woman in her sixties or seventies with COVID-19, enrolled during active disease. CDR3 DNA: TGTGCCAGCTCAGGTCAAAAGGGGACTGAAGCTTTCTTT. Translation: CASSGQKGTEAFF.